Listed here are 10 T cell receptor beta chains from one sample, sequenced in a study of shared clonotypes between healthy human individuals. Assay: immunoSEQ multiplex PCR; the TCRdb copy retains only in-frame clones and omits some. The repertoire consists of more than 2 million clones, with almost 96% occurring once and the leading ten covering over 0.1%. Sequenced input: naive CD4+ T cells sorted from blood. Specified subset: CD45RA+ positively selected. These TCRs come from a man aged 18 to 30 in good health.

This clone was seen only once. The rearrangement links TRBV29-1 to TRBJ2-5; D may be TRBD1 or TRBD2 (5 bases each). In germline, CDR1 is SQVTM, CDR2 ANQGSEA. The CDR3 consists of 14 residues. V was trimmed by 5 bases and J by 0 bases, leaving 13 bases between them. The CDR3 DNA follows: TGCAGCGTTCGCCCCAGGGAGTACCAAGAGACCCAGTACTTC. Amino acid sequence: CSVRPREYQETQYF.

This rearrangement joins TRBV29-1 to TRBJ1-1; tentative D call: TRBD1 (5 bases). The V gene lost 0 bases and the J gene lost 2 bases, with 19 bases spanning the gap. The germline V gene encodes CDR1 SQVTM and CDR2 ANQGSEA. The CDR3 has 17 residues. CDR3 bases: TGCAGCGTTGAAGACACCCGTTTTGGGGGTGGTAACACTGAAGCTTTCTTT. It is translated as CSVEDTRFGGGNTEAFF.

V and J are TRBV5-6 and TRBJ1-3; D not resolved. The CDR3 spans 16 residues. V dropped 4 bases and J dropped 0 bases, with 14 bases sitting between them. CDR1 and CDR2 from the germline V gene are SGHDT and YYEEEE. The CDR3 nucleotides are TGTGCCAGCAGCCTCAGGCAGTTCGCCTCTGGAAACACCATATATTTT. It codes for CASSLRQFASGNTIYF.

The gene calls are TRBV9 and TRBJ2-3; 10 bases align to TRBD2. The CDR3 extends over 14 amino acids. From germline, CDR1 is SGDLS and CDR2 YYNGEE. V was pared by 3 bases and J by 5 bases, with 3 bases of the junction left unmatched. The CDR3 spells CASSERGGIDTQYF. As DNA, the CDR3 is TGTGCCAGCAGCGAGCGGGGGGGAATAGATACGCAGTATTTT.

The chain joins TRBV5-1 to TRBJ2-7; D possibly corresponds to TRBD1 (6 bases). The germline gives CDR1 SGHRS, CDR2 YFSETQ. The CDR3 extends over 15 amino acids. V was trimmed by 2 bases and J by 2 bases, leaving 14 bases between them. The CDR3 DNA reads as TGCGCCAGCAGCTTAGGGACACCCCGACCCTACGAGCAGTACTTC. This sequence encodes CASSLGTPRPYEQYF.

The V call is TRBV6-5, the J call TRBJ1-2, with D unresolved. The CDR3 covers 13 residues. CDR1 MNHEY and CDR2 SVGAGI come from the germline V gene. Trimming removed 4 bases at V and 1 base at J, with 7 bases between. The CDR3 reads CASSLKHNYGYTF. CDR3 nucleotide sequence: TGTGCCAGCAGTTTAAAACATAACTATGGCTACACCTTC.

This chain joins TRBV19 and TRBJ2-3; TRBD2 might be the D (7 bases). The CDR3 loop spans 17 amino acids. Germline V gene lookup returns CDR1 LNHDA and CDR2 SQIVND (reference sequence). V was shortened by 5 bases and J by 2 bases, with 20 bases between the two germline ends. CDR3 sequence reads: CASSALGGGGNTDTQYF. The DNA of the CDR3 is TGTGCCAGTAGTGCTCTCGGCGGGGGCGGAAACACAGATACGCAGTATTTT.

The chain uses TRBV30 and TRBJ2-7; possible D gene TRBD2, 6 bases. Germline values: CDR1 GTSNPN, CDR2 SVGIG (reference sequence). The CDR3 contains 15 residues. V lost 1 base, J lost 1 base, and 14 bases lay in between. The CDR3 DNA reads TGTGCCTGGAGTGGCGGGACTTTTGGTTCCTACGAGCAGTACTTC. This codes for CAWSGGTFGSYEQYF. Drawing the rest from reference TRBV30 and TRBJ2-7, the complete variable domain is SQTIHQWPATLVQPVGSPLSLECTVEGTSNPNLYWYRQAAGRGLQLLFYSVGIGQISSEVPQNLSASRPQDRQFILSSKKLLLSDSGFYLCAWSGGTFGSYEQYFGPGTRLTVT.

The V gene is TRBV10-3, the J gene TRBJ2-3; 9 bases are shared with TRBD2. Trimming took 0 bases from V and 1 from J; bases not matched to a gene: 5. Germline CDR1 reads ENHRY; CDR2 reads SYGVKD. The CDR3 extends over 17 amino acids. CDR3: CAISESVTSGGTDTQYF. The CDR3, as DNA: TGTGCCATCAGTGAGTCCGTGACTAGCGGAGGCACAGATACGCAGTATTTT.

CDR3 in amino acids: CASSGTAPGVYNEQFF. CDR3 coding DNA: TGTGCCAGCTCAGGGACGGCCCCGGGCGTTTACAATGAGCAGTTCTTC. The rearrangement links TRBV18 to TRBJ2-1; D could derive from TRBD1 or TRBD2 (5 bases each). V lost 5 bases to trimming and J lost 4 bases, with 18 bases between them. This CDR3 region has 16 residues. The germline CDR1 and CDR2 sequences are KGHSH and LQKENI.